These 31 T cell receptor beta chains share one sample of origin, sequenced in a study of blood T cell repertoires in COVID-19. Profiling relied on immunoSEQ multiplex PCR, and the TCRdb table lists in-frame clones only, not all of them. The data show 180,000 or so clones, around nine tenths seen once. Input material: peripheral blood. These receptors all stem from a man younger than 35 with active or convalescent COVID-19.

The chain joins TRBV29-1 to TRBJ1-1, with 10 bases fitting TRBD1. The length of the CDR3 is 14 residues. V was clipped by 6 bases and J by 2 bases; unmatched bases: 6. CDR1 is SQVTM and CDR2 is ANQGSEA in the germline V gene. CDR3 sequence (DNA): TGCAGCGTGGCGACAGGGGGCGGAAACACTGAAGCTTTCTTT. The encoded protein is CSVATGGGNTEAFF. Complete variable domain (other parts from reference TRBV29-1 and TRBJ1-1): SAVISQKPSRDICQRGTSLTIQCQVDSQVTMMFWYRQQPGQSLTLIATANQGSEATYESGFVIDKFPISRPNLTFSTLTVSNMSPEDSSIYLCSVATGGGNTEAFFGQGTRLTVV.

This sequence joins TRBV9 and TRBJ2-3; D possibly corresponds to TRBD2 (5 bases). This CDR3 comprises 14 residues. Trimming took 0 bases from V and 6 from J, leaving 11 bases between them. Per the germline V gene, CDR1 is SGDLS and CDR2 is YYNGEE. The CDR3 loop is CASSVGSPGDTQYF. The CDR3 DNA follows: TGTGCCAGCAGCGTAGGATCCCCGGGGGATACGCAGTATTTT. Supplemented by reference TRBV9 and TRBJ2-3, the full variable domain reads DSGVTQTPKHLITATGQRVTLRCSPRSGDLSVYWYQQSLDQGLQFLIQYYNGEERAKGNILERFSAQQFPDLHSELNLSSLELGDSALYFCASSVGSPGDTQYFGPGTRLTVL.

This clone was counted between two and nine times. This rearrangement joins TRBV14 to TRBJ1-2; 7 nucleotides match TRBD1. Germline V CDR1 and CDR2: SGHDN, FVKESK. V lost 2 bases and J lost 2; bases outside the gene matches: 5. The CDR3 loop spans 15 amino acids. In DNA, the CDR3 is TGTGCCAGCAGCCAATCCGGACAGGCGAACTATGGCTACACCTTC. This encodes CASSQSGQANYGYTF.

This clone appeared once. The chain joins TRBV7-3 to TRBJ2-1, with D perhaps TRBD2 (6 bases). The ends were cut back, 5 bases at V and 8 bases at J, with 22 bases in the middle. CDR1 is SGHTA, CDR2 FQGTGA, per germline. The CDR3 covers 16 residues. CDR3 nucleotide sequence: TGTGCCAGCAGCCCCTCGACTAGTTCTGTTGTTCATGAGCAGTTCTTC. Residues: CASSPSTSSVVHEQFF.

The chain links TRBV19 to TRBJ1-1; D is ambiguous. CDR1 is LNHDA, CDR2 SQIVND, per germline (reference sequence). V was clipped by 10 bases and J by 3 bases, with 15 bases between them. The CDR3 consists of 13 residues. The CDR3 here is CATAYSVDTEAFF. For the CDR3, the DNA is TGTGCCACCGCATACTCTGTGGACACTGAAGCTTTCTTT.

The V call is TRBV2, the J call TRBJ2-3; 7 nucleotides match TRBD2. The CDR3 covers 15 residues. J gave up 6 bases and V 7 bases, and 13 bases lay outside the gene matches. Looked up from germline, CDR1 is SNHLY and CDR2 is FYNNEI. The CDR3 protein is CASMIAGPGVDTQYF. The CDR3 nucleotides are TGTGCCAGCATGATAGCGGGCCCTGGGGTGGATACGCAGTATTTT.

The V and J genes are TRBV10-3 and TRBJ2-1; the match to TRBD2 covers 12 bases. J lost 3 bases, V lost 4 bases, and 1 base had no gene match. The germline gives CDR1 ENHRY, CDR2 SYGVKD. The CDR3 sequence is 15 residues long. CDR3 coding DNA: TGTGCCATCAGTGGGGGACTAGCGGGCTACAATGAGCAGTTCTTC. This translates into CAISGGLAGYNEQFF.

In DNA form, the CDR3 reads TGCGCCAGCAGCTTGGAGGGGAGCAATCAGCCCCAGCATTTT. Translated: CASSLEGSNQPQHF. V usage is TRBV5-1 and J usage is TRBJ1-5, with D possibly matching TRBD1 (5 bases). V shed 0 bases and J shed 1 base, with 5 bases lying between them. Germline assignment: CDR1 SGHRS and CDR2 YFSETQ. There are 14 residues in the CDR3.

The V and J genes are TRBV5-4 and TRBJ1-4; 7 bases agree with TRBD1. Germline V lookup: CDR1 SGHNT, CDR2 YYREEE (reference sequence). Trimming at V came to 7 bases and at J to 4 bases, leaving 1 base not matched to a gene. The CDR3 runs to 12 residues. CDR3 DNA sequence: TGTGCCAGCGGGACAGATAATGAAAAACTGTTTTTT. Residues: CASGTDNEKLFF.

CDR3 protein: CASSLLAEINQPQHF. CDR3 coding DNA: TGTGCCAGCAGTTTACTGGCGGAAATCAATCAGCCCCAGCATTTT. This chain connects TRBV28 to TRBJ1-5, with D uncertain. V was shortened by 2 bases and J by 3 bases, with 11 bases between the two germline ends. CDR1 is MDHEN, CDR2 SYDVKM, per germline. The CDR3 runs to 15 residues.

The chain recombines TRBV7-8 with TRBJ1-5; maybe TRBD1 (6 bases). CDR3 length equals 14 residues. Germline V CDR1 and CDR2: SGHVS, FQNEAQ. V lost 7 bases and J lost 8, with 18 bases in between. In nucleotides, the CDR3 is TGTGCCAGCAACCCAGGGGCCGGTGGGGAGCCCCAGCATTTT. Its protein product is CASNPGAGGEPQHF.

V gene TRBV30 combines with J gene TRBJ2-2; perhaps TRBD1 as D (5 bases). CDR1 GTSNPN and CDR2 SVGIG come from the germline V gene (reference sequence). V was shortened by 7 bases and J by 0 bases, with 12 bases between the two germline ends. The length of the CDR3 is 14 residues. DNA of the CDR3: TGTGCCTTGATCAGGGAAACGAACACCGGGGAGCTGTTTTTT. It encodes CALIRETNTGELFF.

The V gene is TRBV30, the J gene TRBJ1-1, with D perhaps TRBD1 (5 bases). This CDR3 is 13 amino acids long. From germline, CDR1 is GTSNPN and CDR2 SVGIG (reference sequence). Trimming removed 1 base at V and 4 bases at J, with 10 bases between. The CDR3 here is CAWSAGMGTEAFF. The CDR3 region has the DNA TGTGCCTGGAGTGCAGGGATGGGCACTGAAGCTTTCTTT.

CDR3 residues: CATVSGGKETQYF. The DNA of the CDR3 is TGTGCCACGGTTTCAGGGGGAAAAGAGACCCAGTACTTC. V and J are TRBV28 and TRBJ2-5, with 7 bases that match TRBD1. Trimming took 10 bases from V and 3 from J; bases not matched to a gene: 8. CDR3 size: 13 residues. In germline, CDR1 is MDHEN, CDR2 SYDVKM.

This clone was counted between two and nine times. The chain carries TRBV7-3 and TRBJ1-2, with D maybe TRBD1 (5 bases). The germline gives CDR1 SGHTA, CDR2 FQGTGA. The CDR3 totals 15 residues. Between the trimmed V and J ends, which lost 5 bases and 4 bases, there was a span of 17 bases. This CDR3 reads CASSLGALQGYGYTF. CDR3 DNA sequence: TGTGCCAGCAGCCTAGGGGCCCTCCAGGGCTATGGCTACACCTTC.

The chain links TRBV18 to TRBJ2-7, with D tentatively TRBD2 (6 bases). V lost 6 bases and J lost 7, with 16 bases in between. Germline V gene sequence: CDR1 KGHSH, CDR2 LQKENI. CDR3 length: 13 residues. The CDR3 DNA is TGTGCCAGCTCGCCTACTAGCTTAGGAGAGCAGTACTTC. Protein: CASSPTSLGEQYF.

CDR3 in DNA: TGTGCCAGCAGCTTGGGTCGTCTTGCGGAGACCCAGTACTTC. Amino acids: CASSLGRLAETQYF. The chain is built from TRBV5-6 and TRBJ2-5; D gene ambiguous. The CDR3 consists of 14 residues. Deletions cut 0 bases from V and 5 bases from J, with 11 bases between. Germline V gene data show CDR1 as SGHDT and CDR2 as YYEEEE.

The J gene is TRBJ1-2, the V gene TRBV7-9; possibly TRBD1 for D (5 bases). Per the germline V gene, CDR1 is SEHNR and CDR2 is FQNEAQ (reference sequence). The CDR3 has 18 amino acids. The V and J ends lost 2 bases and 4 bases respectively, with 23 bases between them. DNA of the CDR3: TGTGCCAGCAGCTTATCAATAAGGCCCAGGGATTCCCGCTATGGCTACACCTTC. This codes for CASSLSIRPRDSRYGYTF.

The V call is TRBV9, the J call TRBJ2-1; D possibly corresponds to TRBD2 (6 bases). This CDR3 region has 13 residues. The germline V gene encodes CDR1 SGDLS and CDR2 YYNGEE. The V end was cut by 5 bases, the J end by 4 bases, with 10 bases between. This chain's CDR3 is CASSSRGYNEQFF. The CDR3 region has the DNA TGTGCCAGCAGTTCCCGGGGGTACAATGAGCAGTTCTTC.

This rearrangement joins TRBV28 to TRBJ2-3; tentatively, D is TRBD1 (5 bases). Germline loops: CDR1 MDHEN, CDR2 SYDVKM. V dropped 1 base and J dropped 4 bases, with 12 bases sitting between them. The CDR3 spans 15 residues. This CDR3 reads CASSLLAGMADTQYF. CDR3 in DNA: TGTGCCAGCAGTTTATTGGCAGGGATGGCAGATACGCAGTATTTT.

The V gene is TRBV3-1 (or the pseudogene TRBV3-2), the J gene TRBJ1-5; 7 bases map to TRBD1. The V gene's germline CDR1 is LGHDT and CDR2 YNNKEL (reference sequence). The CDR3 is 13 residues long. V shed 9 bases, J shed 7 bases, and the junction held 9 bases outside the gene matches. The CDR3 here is CARLQGLGQPQHF. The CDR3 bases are TGTGCCAGGCTACAGGGGCTAGGACAGCCCCAGCATTTT.

CDR3 loop: CASSQPWTGENTEAFF. The CDR3 DNA reads TGCGCCAGCAGCCAACCATGGACAGGGGAGAACACTGAAGCTTTCTTT. The chain links TRBV4-1 to TRBJ1-1, with TRBD1 matching over 9 bases. The trim removed 2 bases at V and 1 base at J, leaving 5 bases unmatched. Germline V CDR1 and CDR2: MGHRA, YSYEKL. The CDR3 is made up of 16 amino acids.

CDR3 sequence (DNA): TGTGCCAGCAGCTTGCGGGACAGCACTGAAGCTTTCTTT. Translating it yields CASSLRDSTEAFF. This chain connects TRBV7-2 to TRBJ1-1, with TRBD1 identical over 7 bases. The CDR3 extends over 13 amino acids. Losses at the gene ends were 3 bases for V and 4 bases for J; bases not matched to a gene: 2. The V gene's germline CDR1 is SGHTA and CDR2 FQGNSA.

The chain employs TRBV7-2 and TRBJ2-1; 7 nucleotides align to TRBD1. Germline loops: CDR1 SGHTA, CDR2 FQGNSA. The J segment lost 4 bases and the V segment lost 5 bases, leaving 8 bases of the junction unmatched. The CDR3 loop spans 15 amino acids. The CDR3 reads CASSNGQVIYNEQFF. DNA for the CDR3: TGTGCCAGCAGCAATGGACAGGTGATTTACAATGAGCAGTTCTTC. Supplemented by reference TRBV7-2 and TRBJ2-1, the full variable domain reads GAGVSQSPSNKVTEKGKDVELRCDPISGHTALYWYRQSLGQGLEFLIYFQGNSAPDKSGLPSDRFSAERTGGSVSTLTIQRTQQEDSAVYLCASSNGQVIYNEQFFGPGTRLTVL.

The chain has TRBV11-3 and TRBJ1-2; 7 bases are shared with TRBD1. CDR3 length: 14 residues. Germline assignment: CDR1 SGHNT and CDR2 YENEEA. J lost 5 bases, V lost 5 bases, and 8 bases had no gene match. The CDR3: CASSPFDRDYGYTF. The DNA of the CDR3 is TGTGCCAGCAGCCCCTTTGACAGGGATTATGGCTACACCTTC.

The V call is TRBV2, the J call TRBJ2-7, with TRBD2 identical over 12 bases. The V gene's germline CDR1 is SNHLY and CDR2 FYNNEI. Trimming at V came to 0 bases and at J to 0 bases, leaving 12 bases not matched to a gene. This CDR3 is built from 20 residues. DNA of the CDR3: TGTGCCAGCAGTGAAGCGGGGACTAGCGGGCTAACCCCGTACTCCTACGAGCAGTACTTC. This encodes CASSEAGTSGLTPYSYEQYF. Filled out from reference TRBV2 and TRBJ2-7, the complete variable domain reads EPEVTQTPSHQVTQMGQEVILRCVPISNHLYFYWYRQILGQKVEFLVSFYNNEISEKSEIFDDQFSVERPDGSNFTLKIRSTKLEDSAMYFCASSEAGTSGLTPYSYEQYFGPGTRLTVT.

Here the CDR3 reads CASSLAVAAGGVVQYF. In nucleotides, the CDR3 is TGTGCCAGCAGCTTAGCAGTCGCAGCGGGGGGGGTGGTGCAGTATTTT. The chain employs TRBV7-2 and TRBJ2-3, with 10 bases lining up with TRBD2. There are 16 residues in the CDR3. Losses at the gene ends were 0 bases for V and 11 bases for J; bases not matched to a gene: 11. The V gene's germline CDR1 is SGHTA and CDR2 FQGNSA.

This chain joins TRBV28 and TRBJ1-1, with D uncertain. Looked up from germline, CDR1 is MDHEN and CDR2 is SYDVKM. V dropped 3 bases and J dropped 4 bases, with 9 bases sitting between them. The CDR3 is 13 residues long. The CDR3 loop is CASSLDSGTEAFF. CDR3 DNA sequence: TGTGCCAGCAGTTTGGATTCGGGCACTGAAGCTTTCTTT. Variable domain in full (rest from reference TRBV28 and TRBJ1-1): DVKVTQSSRYLVKRTGEKVFLECVQDMDHENMFWYRQDPGLGLRLIYFSYDVKMKEKGDIPEGYSVSREKKERFSLILESASTNQTSMYLCASSLDSGTEAFFGQGTRLTVV.

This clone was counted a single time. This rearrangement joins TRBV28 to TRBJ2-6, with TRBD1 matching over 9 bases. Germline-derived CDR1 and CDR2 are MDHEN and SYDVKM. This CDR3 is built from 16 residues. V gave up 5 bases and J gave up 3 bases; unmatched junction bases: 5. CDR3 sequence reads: CASSAQGAGGANVLTF. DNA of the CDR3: TGTGCCAGCAGTGCACAGGGGGCGGGTGGGGCCAACGTCCTGACTTTC.

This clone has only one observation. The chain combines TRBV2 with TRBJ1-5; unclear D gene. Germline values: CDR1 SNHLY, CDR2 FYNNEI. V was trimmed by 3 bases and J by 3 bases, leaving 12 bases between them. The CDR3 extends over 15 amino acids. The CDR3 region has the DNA TGTGCCAGCAGTGAGGAGACCGCCTACAATCAGCCCCAGCATTTT. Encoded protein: CASSEETAYNQPQHF.

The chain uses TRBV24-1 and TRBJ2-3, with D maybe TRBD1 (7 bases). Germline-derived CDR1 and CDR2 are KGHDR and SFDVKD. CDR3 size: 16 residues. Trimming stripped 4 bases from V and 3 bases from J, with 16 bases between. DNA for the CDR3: TGTGCCACCAGTGACCCGACTAGGGGGCAAACAGATACGCAGTATTTT. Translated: CATSDPTRGQTDTQYF.